These 28 T cell receptor beta chains came from one sample sequenced in a study of T-cell reconstitution after alpha-beta-depleted transplantation in children. Library preparation (for TCRbeta) was performed with unique molecular identifiers. MiXCR, applied by TCRdb to the PCR reads, yields one record per CDR3 protein. The sample has 600,000 or so distinct CDR3 sequences; 20% to 25% are singletons. This specimen was PBMCs, mostly from graft donor cells, taken 360 days after TCRalphabeta/CD19-depleted stem cell transplant. Source of these receptors: a boy under two years old who had a stem cell transplant for acute myeloid leukemia, so the T cells may come from the graft donor.

This clonotype was recorded at least ten times. The genes are TRBV4-1 and TRBJ2-5, with D hard to call. The CDR3 totals 16 residues. Germline-derived CDR1 and CDR2 are MGHRA and YSYEKL. V was pared by 4 bases and J by 4 bases, with 19 bases between. CDR3 in amino acids: CASSPQWGGLGETQYF. CDR3 coding DNA: TGCGCCAGCAGCCCCCAGTGGGGTGGATTGGGAGAGACCCAGTACTTC.

The chain has TRBV12-3 or TRBV12-4 and TRBJ2-7; possibly TRBD1 or TRBD2 for D (5 bases each). CDR3 length equals 15 residues. Trimming left V 3 bases short and J 3 bases short, with 15 bases between. In nucleotides, the CDR3 is TGTGCCAGCAGTTTTGACAGACCCACTAGCTACGAGCAGTACTTC. Protein: CASSFDRPTSYEQYF.

The table lists this clonotype with many counts. The chain joins TRBV6-2 or TRBV6-3 to TRBJ2-3, with 9 bases lining up with TRBD2. This CDR3 is built from 17 residues. CDR1 MNHEY and CDR2 SVGEGT come from the germline V gene. J gave up 2 bases and V 0 bases, and 6 bases lay outside the gene matches. The chain's CDR3 is CASSYSTAGGHTDTQYF. CDR3 nucleotides: TGTGCCAGCAGTTACTCGACAGCGGGGGGACACACAGATACGCAGTATTTT.

This clonotype was recorded only once. This sequence joins TRBV7-2 and TRBJ2-7, with D maybe TRBD1 (6 bases). V shed 1 base and J shed 3 bases, with 10 bases lying between them. Per germline, CDR1 SGHTA and CDR2 FQGNSA. The CDR3 totals 14 residues. CDR3 coding DNA: TGTGCCAGCAGCTTAGAACAGGGCCACTACGAGCAGTACTTC. It yields the protein CASSLEQGHYEQYF.

This clonotype came up a few times. This chain joins TRBV20-1 and TRBJ2-5, with D tentatively TRBD2 (6 bases). Germline CDR1 is DFQATT and CDR2 is SNEGSKA (reference sequence). The CDR3 is 20 residues long. Trimming pared 3 bases from V and 7 bases from J, leaving 36 bases between. The CDR3 here is CSASGLLATRVRAPFVTQYF. CDR3 DNA: TGCAGTGCTAGCGGCCTTCTAGCGACGAGGGTGCGGGCTCCATTTGTGACCCAGTACTTC.

This clonotype was counted ten times or more. The rearrangement uses TRBV7-2 and TRBJ2-1, with TRBD1 as a possible D gene (5 bases). The CDR3 consists of 15 residues. V was clipped by 1 base and J by 6 bases, with 13 bases between them. Germline V CDR1 and CDR2: SGHTA, FQGNSA. As DNA, the CDR3 is TGTGCCAGCAGCTTAGTCGCAGGGTTTGTCAATGAGCAGTTCTTC. Translating it yields CASSLVAGFVNEQFF.

The chain combines TRBV28 with TRBJ1-4, with a tentative D call TRBD1 (5 bases). CDR3 size: 13 residues. Germline loops: CDR1 MDHEN, CDR2 SYDVKM. V lost 3 bases to trimming and J lost 7 bases, with 9 bases between them. The CDR3 DNA reads TGTGCCAGCAGTTTGGGACGGAGTGAAAAACTGTTTTTT. Residues: CASSLGRSEKLFF.

This clonotype appeared many times. This chain connects TRBV12-3 or TRBV12-4 to TRBJ2-1; TRBD1 or TRBD2 may be the D gene (5 bases each). The CDR3 spans 14 residues. Trimming cost V 6 bases and J 9 bases, with 18 bases left between them. CDR3 residues: CASSLAPGRPEQFF. The CDR3 DNA reads as TGTGCCAGCAGCCTGGCCCCGGGGCGGCCTGAGCAGTTCTTC.

The J gene is TRBJ2-3, the V gene TRBV5-1, with D hard to call. Germline assignment: CDR1 SGHRS and CDR2 YFSETQ. V was trimmed by 0 bases and J by 4 bases, leaving 12 bases between them. This CDR3 comprises 15 residues. The CDR3 coding sequence is TGCGCCAGCAGCTTGGAGTCTCTCGATGCAGATACGCAGTATTTT. Protein sequence: CASSLESLDADTQYF.

This chain connects TRBV28 to TRBJ1-5; 9 nucleotides align to TRBD1. The CDR3 totals 17 residues. Trimming at V came to 1 base and at J to 0 bases, leaving 4 bases not matched to a gene. The V gene's germline CDR1 is MDHEN and CDR2 SYDVKM. The CDR3 DNA reads as TGTGCCAGCAGTTTATACGGGACAGGGATTAGCAATCAGCCCCAGCATTTT. This sequence encodes CASSLYGTGISNQPQHF.

This clonotype was seen only a few times. J is TRBJ2-1 and V is TRBV18, with unresolved D. With 2 bases removed from V and 5 bases from J, the gap between germline ends came to 7 bases. CDR1 and CDR2 (germline): KGHSH, LQKENI. This CDR3 has 13 amino acids. DNA for the CDR3: TGTGCCAGCTCACCATTCCTGGACAATGAGCAGTTCTTC. This encodes CASSPFLDNEQFF.

The V call is TRBV20-1, the J call TRBJ2-1; the D is unclear. Trimming left V 0 bases short and J 6 bases short, with 12 bases between. Germline values: CDR1 DFQATT, CDR2 SNEGSKA (reference sequence). CDR3 length: 14 amino acids. CDR3 DNA sequence: TGCAGTGCTAGAGATGGGTTCACGGGCAATGAGCAGTTCTTC. Translation gives CSARDGFTGNEQFF.

This chain joins TRBV7-9 and TRBJ2-5, with 8 bases fitting TRBD1. This CDR3 is built from 16 residues. Looked up from germline, CDR1 is SEHNR and CDR2 is FQNEAQ (reference sequence). Trimming removed 5 bases from V and 2 bases from J; junction bases left unmatched: 10. CDR3 sequence: CASSGFRTGSQETQYF. CDR3 sequence (DNA): TGTGCCAGCAGCGGTTTTCGGACAGGGAGTCAAGAGACCCAGTACTTC.

This clonotype was seen only a few times. J is TRBJ2-1 and V is TRBV18; the D gene is possibly TRBD1 (6 bases). The CDR3 contains 12 residues. V lost 3 bases and J lost 9, with 9 bases in between. CDR1 KGHSH and CDR2 LQKENI come from the germline V gene. CDR3 sequence: CASSPQGTEQFF. CDR3 bases: TGTGCCAGCTCACCTCAGGGGACTGAGCAGTTCTTC. Full variable domain (missing parts from reference TRBV18 and TRBJ2-1): NAGVMQNPRHLVRRRGQEARLRCSPMKGHSHVYWYRQLPEEGLKFMVYLQKENIIDESGMPKERFSAEFPKEGPSILRIQQVVRGDSAAYFCASSPQGTEQFFGPGTRLTVL.

This clonotype was seen ten or more times. The J gene is TRBJ2-4, the V gene TRBV20-1; D remains ambiguous. The CDR3 loop spans 14 amino acids. CDR1 DFQATT and CDR2 SNEGSKA come from the germline V gene (reference sequence). Trimming took 6 bases from V and 0 from J, leaving 12 bases between them. The CDR3 coding sequence is TGCAGTGCCATGGACCCCGAAGCCAAAAACATTCAGTACTTC. Translating it yields CSAMDPEAKNIQYF.

This chain joins TRBV19 and TRBJ2-7; 13 nucleotides align to TRBD2. This CDR3 is built from 17 residues. In germline, CDR1 is LNHDA, CDR2 SQIVND (reference sequence). CDR3 nucleotides: TGTGCCAGTAGCCAGACTAGCGGGGGGCCAATCTCCTCCGAGCAGTACGTC. The encoded protein is CASSQTSGGPISSEQYV.

This clonotype came up a few times. The chain combines TRBV6-1 with TRBJ2-1; a weak D match, TRBD2 (6 bases). Germline V gives CDR1 MNHNS, CDR2 SASEGT. Trimming pared 6 bases from V and 12 bases from J, leaving 24 bases between. CDR3 length: 15 residues. CDR3 in DNA: TGTGCCAGCAGCCGCGGGGTCGGGGATTCGATTGGGCAGTTCTTC. It encodes CASSRGVGDSIGQFF.

This chain connects TRBV12-3 or TRBV12-4 to TRBJ2-1, with a weak D call TRBD2 (6 bases). The V gene lost 3 bases and the J gene lost 3 bases, with 9 bases spanning the gap. This CDR3 is 14 amino acids long. CDR3 DNA: TGTGCCAGCAGTTTGACTAGTCTCTACAATGAGCAGTTCTTC. Translation gives CASSLTSLYNEQFF.

This clonotype has just a few counts. The chain has TRBV6-5 and TRBJ2-2; tentative D call: TRBD2 (5 bases). CDR3 length equals 12 residues. Trimming took off 2 bases at V and 8 bases at J, with 6 bases between the two ends. Looked up from germline, CDR1 is MNHEY and CDR2 is SVGAGI. CDR3 coding DNA: TGTGCCAGCAGTTACGAGGGTGGGGAGCTGTTTTTT. Protein product: CASSYEGGELFF.

This chain connects TRBV27 to TRBJ2-7, with D perhaps matching TRBD1 (6 bases). Germline CDR1 is MNHEY and CDR2 is SMNVEV (reference sequence). The CDR3 is 13 amino acids. Between the trimmed V and J ends, which lost 5 bases and 2 bases, there was a span of 10 bases. In nucleotides, the CDR3 is TGTGCCAGCAGTGAGACAGGTGCCTACGAGCAGTACTTC. Protein: CASSETGAYEQYF.

The table lists this clonotype with a few counts. The V call is TRBV29-1, the J call TRBJ2-1; unclear D gene. Germline V gene lookup returns CDR1 SQVTM and CDR2 ANQGSEA. The CDR3 length is 11 residues. The V end was cut by 7 bases, the J end by 7 bases, with 11 bases between. This CDR3 reads CSAVNYNEQFF. DNA for the CDR3: TGCAGCGCCGTTAACTATAATGAGCAGTTCTTC.

The chain carries TRBV10-2 and TRBJ2-6, with a possible D match to TRBD1 (6 bases). CDR3 length: 16 residues. The V and J ends lost 5 bases and 4 bases respectively, with 15 bases between them. The germline CDR1 and CDR2 sequences are WSHSY and SAAADI. The CDR3 loop reads CASSLDRSFGANVLTF. The CDR3 DNA reads TGCGCCAGCAGTCTTGACAGGTCGTTCGGGGCCAACGTCCTGACTTTC.

This sequence joins TRBV20-1 and TRBJ2-1; 11 positions match TRBD2. Looked up from germline, CDR1 is DFQATT and CDR2 is SNEGSKA (reference sequence). V lost 3 bases and J lost 3; bases outside the gene matches: 4. The CDR3 loop spans 15 amino acids. CDR3 loop: CSASFLAGGYNEQFF. CDR3 nucleotide sequence: TGCAGTGCTAGTTTCCTAGCGGGGGGCTACAATGAGCAGTTCTTC.

This clonotype was detected a few times. The rearrangement uses TRBV7-3 and TRBJ1-1; D is perhaps TRBD1 (5 bases). This CDR3 is built from 14 residues. The V end lost 6 bases, the J end lost 1 base, and 12 bases lay between the germline ends. CDR1 is SGHTA, CDR2 FQGTGA, per germline. DNA of the CDR3: TGTGCCAGCAGTCTCATGGGGACGAACACTGAAGCTTTCTTT. It translates to CASSLMGTNTEAFF.

This clonotype was observed many times. The V and J genes are TRBV20-1 and TRBJ2-1; D perhaps matches TRBD1 (5 bases). The CDR3 is made up of 14 amino acids. The V gene's germline CDR1 is DFQATT and CDR2 SNEGSKA (reference sequence). The ends were cut back, 5 bases at V and 4 bases at J, with 15 bases in the middle. The CDR3 DNA reads as TGCAGTGCTCTAGAGCCAGGGCTTTACAATGAGCAGTTCTTC. As protein: CSALEPGLYNEQFF.

About this clonotype: The junction and the germline gene differ at one end; a read error may be behind it. The chain links TRBV20-1 to TRBJ2-1; TRBD2 aligns across 11 bases. The germline gives CDR1 DFQATT, CDR2 SNEGSKA (reference sequence). The CDR3 length is 16 residues. CDR3 protein: CCATLPGLADYNEQFF. CDR3 bases: TGCTGTGCTACATTGCCGGGACTAGCGGACTACAATGAGCAGTTCTTC.

In this sample, this clonotype turned up many times. V is TRBV28 and J is TRBJ2-2, with D perhaps being TRBD1 or TRBD2 (6 bases each). The CDR3 has 15 residues. V lost 3 bases to trimming and J lost 6 bases, with 14 bases between them. Germline V CDR1 and CDR2: MDHEN, SYDVKM. CDR3 DNA sequence: TGTGCCAGCAGTTTGCTCGGGGGCAGGGCCGGGGAGCTGTTTTTT. Encoded protein: CASSLLGGRAGELFF.

The table lists this clonotype with many counts. The chain links TRBV10-3 to TRBJ1-5; no clear D gene. Per the germline V gene, CDR1 is ENHRY and CDR2 is SYGVKD. V was cut by 4 bases and J by 5 bases, with 6 bases left in between. This CDR3 contains 12 residues. The chain's CDR3 is CAISVGDQPQHF. The CDR3, as DNA: TGTGCCATCAGTGTTGGTGATCAGCCCCAGCATTTT.